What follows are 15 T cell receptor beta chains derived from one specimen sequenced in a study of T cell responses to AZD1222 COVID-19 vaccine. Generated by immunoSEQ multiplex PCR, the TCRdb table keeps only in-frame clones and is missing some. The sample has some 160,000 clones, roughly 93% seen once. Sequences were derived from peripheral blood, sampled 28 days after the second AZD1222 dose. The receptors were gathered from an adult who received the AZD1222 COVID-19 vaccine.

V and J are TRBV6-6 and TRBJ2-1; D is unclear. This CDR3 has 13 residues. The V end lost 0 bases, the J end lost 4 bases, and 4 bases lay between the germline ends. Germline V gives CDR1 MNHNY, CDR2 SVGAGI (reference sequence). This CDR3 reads CASSYSLYNEQFF. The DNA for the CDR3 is TGTGCCAGCAGTTACTCTTTATACAATGAGCAGTTCTTC.

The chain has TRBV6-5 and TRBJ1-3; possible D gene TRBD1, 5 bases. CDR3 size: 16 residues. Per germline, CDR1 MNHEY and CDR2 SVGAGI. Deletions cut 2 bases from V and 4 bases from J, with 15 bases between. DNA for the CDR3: TGTGCCAGCAGTTACGGCACCGGGACGGCAGGAAACACCATATATTTT. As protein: CASSYGTGTAGNTIYF.

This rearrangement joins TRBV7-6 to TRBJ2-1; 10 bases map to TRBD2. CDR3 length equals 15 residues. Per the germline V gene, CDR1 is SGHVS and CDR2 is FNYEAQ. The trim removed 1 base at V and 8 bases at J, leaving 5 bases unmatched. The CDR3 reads CASSLDLAGADEQFF. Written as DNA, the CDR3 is TGTGCCAGCAGCTTAGACCTAGCGGGAGCAGATGAGCAGTTCTTC.

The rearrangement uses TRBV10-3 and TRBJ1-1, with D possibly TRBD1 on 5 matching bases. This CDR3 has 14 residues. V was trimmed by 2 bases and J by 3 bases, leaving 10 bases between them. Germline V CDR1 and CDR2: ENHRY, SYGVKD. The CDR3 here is CAISEQGGDTEAFF. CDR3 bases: TGTGCCATCAGTGAGCAGGGAGGGGACACTGAAGCTTTCTTT.

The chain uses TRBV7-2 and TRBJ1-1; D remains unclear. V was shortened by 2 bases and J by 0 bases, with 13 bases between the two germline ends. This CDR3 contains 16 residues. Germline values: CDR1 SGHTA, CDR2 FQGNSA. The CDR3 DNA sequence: TGTGCCAGCAGCTTAAACGGTTGGGGAATGAACACTGAAGCTTTCTTT. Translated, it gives CASSLNGWGMNTEAFF.

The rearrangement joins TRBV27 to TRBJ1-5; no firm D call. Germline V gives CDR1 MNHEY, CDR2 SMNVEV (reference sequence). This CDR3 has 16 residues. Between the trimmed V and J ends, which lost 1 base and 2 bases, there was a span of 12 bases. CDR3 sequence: CASSLFPLSGNQPQHF. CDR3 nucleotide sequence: TGTGCCAGCAGTTTATTCCCCCTTTCGGGCAATCAGCCCCAGCATTTT.

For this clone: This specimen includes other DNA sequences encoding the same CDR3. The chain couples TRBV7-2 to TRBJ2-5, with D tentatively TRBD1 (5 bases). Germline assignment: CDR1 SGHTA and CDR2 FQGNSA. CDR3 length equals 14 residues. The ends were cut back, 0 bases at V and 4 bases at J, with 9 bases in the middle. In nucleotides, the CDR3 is TGTGCCAGCAGCTTAGCGGGGCAGGGAGAGACCCAGTACTTC. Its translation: CASSLAGQGETQYF.

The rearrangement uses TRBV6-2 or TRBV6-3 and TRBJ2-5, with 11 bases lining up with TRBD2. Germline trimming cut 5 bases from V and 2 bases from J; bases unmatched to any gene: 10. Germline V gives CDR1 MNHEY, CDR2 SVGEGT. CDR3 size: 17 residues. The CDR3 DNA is TGTGCCAGCAGTCCCAGGGCTGGGACTAGCGGACAAGAGACCCAGTACTTC. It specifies CASSPRAGTSGQETQYF.

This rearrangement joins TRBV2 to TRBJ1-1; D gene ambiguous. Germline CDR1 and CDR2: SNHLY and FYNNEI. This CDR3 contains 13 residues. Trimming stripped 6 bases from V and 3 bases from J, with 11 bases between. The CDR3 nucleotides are TGTGCCAGCAGAGAGTTAGGTTACACTGAAGCTTTCTTT. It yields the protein CASRELGYTEAFF.

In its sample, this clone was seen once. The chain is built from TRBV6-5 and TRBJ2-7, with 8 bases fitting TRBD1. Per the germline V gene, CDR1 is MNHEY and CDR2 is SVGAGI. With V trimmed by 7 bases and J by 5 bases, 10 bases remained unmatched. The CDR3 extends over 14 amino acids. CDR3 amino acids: CASKRQGSNNEQYF. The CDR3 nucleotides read TGTGCCAGCAAACGACAGGGGTCTAATAACGAGCAGTACTTC.

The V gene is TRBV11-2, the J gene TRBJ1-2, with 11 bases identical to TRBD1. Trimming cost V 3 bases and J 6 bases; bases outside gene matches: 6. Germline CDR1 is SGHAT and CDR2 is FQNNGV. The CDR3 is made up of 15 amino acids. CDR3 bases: TGTGCCAGCAGCTTTACCCCGGGACAGGGGGATGGCTACACCTTC. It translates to CASSFTPGQGDGYTF.

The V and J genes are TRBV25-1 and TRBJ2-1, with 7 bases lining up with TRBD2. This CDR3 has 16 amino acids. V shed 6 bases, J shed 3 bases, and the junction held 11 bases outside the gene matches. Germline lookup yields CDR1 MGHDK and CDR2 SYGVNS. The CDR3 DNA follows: TGTGCCAGCAGGGGGGGTGCGGGAGAGCTCTACAATGAGCAGTTCTTC. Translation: CASRGGAGELYNEQFF.

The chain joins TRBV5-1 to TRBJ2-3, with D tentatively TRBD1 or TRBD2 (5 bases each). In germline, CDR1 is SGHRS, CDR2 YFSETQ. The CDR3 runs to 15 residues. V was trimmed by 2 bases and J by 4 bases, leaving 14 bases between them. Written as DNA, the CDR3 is TGCGCCAGCAGCTTTACGGACGTGGGGGCAGATACGCAGTATTTT. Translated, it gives CASSFTDVGADTQYF. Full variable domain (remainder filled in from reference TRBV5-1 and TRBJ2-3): KAGVTQTPRYLIKTRGQQVTLSCSPISGHRSVSWYQQTPGQGLQFLFEYFSETQRNKGNFPGRFSGRQFSNSRSEMNVSTLELGDSALYLCASSFTDVGADTQYFGPGTRLTVL.

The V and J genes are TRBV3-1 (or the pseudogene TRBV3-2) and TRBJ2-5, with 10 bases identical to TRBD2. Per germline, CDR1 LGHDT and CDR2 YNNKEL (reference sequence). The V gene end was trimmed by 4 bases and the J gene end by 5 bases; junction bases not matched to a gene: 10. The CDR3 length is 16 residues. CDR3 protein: CASSRGSGLAEETQYF. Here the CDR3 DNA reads TGTGCCAGCAGCCGAGGGTCCGGACTAGCGGAGGAGACCCAGTACTTC.

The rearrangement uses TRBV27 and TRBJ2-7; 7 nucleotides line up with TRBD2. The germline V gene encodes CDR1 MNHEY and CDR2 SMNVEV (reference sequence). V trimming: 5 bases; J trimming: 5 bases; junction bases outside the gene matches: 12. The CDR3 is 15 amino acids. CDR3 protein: CASSLTLSGVDEQYF. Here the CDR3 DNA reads TGTGCCAGCAGTCTGACCCTGAGCGGGGTGGACGAGCAGTACTTC.